This T cell receptor (beta chain) derives from a study of T cells after posttransplantation cyclophosphamide. This CDR3 spans 14 amino acids. The V and J ends lost 5 bases and 4 bases respectively, with 12 bases between them. Germline CDR1 SEHNR, CDR2 FQNEAQ (reference sequence). Cyclophosphamide on days +3 and +4 followed busulfan-fludarabine conditioning and a marrow graft. Study-wide findings and caveats: Tissue-infiltrating T cells from skin or gut overlapped little with blood T cells.

This clone has just one count. Its antigen is undetermined. The repertoire was sequenced with immunoSEQ multiplex PCR; TCRdb's copy has only in-frame clones and lacks some. This table has tens of thousands of clones, about 77% appearing once. The V and J genes are TRBV7-9 and TRBJ2-1; D is perhaps TRBD2 (6 bases). The sample consisted of CD4+ T cells sorted from blood, taken 1903 days after a stem cell transplant with posttransplant cyclophosphamide. This receptor was identified in a female patient in her forties or fifties who received an allogeneic stem cell transplant from a related donor, was CMV-positive, and had no GVHD. The graft donor may have given rise to some T cells. The CDR3 region has the DNA TGTGCCAGCAGCCAAACCGGGACTTACAATGAGCAGTTCTTC. It translates to CASSQTGTYNEQFF. Full variable domain (outside the CDR3, taken from reference TRBV7-9 and TRBJ2-1): DTGVSQNPRHKITKRGQNVTFRCDPISEHNRLYWYRQTLGQGPEFLTYFQNEAQLEKSRLLSDRFSAERPKGSFSTLEIQRTEQGDSAMYLCASSQTGTYNEQFFGPGTRLTVL.